Listed below are T cell receptor beta chains from one sample, sequenced in a study of cytotoxic CD8 clonotypes in ibrutinib-treated CLL. TCRdb keeps only in-frame clones here, not all; method: immunoSEQ multiplex PCR. The sample carries about 97,000 clones, 75% to 80% recorded once. The specimen was PBMCs, collected after 24 months of ibrutinib treatment. Receptors were obtained from a human donor with chronic lymphocytic leukemia. Both conserved end residues are part of each CDR3. Not all rows give a size; the values are once, few, many and, for expanded clones, a class.

j_call clone_size v_call cdr3_aa
TRBJ1-3 few TRBV27 CASSLSLPAGGNGNTIYF
TRBJ2-3 - TRBV6-1 CASFLTDRTDTQYF
TRBJ2-2 few TRBV5-1 CASSLSSGRAGELFF
TRBJ2-1 - TRBV6-1 CASSEETGLAGWGYYNEQFF
TRBJ2-5 - TRBV5-4 CASSALEETQYF
TRBJ2-3 - TRBV5-4 CASSLSSTELDTQYF
TRBJ1-4 few TRBV5-1 CASSSGQDNEKLFF
TRBJ2-3 once TRBV27 CASSLMRVTTDTQYF
TRBJ2-3 - TRBV7-2 CASGIARGVQADTQYF
TRBJ2-1 - TRBV14 CASSQGAGVWWFF
TRBJ1-2 - TRBV6-1 CASSARMSANYGYTF
TRBJ2-1 once TRBV15 CATSRGGNQGIQQFF
TRBJ1-1 few TRBV4-1 CASSQAPNTEAFF